Shown below are 28 T cell receptor beta chains from a single sample sequenced in a study of blood T cells in healthy people across ages. For the second PCR, which ran for about 6 to 12 cycles, a sample-barcoded 5' primer and a J-beta primer mix were used. Via MiXCR, TCRdb re-called the 5' RACE reads, giving one row per CDR3 protein. Of over a million distinct CDR3 sequences listed, 45% to 70% are singletons. Sequencing used blood. The receptors derive from a man aged 18 to 29 in good health.

This clonotype was seen a few times. The chain joins TRBV20-1 to TRBJ1-2; no clear D. CDR3 length: 14 amino acids. Germline values: CDR1 DFQATT, CDR2 SNEGSKA (reference sequence). Trimming took off 3 bases at V and 0 bases at J, with 11 bases between the two ends. The CDR3, as DNA: TGCAGTGCTAGGAGGGAATTGGCTAACTATGGCTACACCTTC. Residues: CSARRELANYGYTF.

In its sample, this clonotype was seen a few times. This rearrangement joins TRBV4-2 to TRBJ2-5; D unclear. The CDR3 runs to 13 residues. Trimming took 0 bases from V and 5 from J, leaving 7 bases between them. Germline CDR1 reads LGHNA; CDR2 reads YNFKEQ. The CDR3 region has the DNA TGTGCCAGCAGCCAAGAAGTTGCGGAGACCCAGTACTTC. It encodes CASSQEVAETQYF.

This clonotype occurred a few times. The chain employs TRBV21-1 and TRBJ2-3; the table's D call, TRBD1, was not checked against the DNA. TRBV21-1 is a pseudogene. The CDR3 consists of 13 residues. The CDR3 protein is CASMGADQDTQYF. DNA for the CDR3: TGTGCCAGCATGGGGGCTGACCAGGATACGCAGTATTTT.

The chain uses TRBV25-1 and TRBJ1-4; D perhaps matches TRBD1 (5 bases). The CDR3 spans 14 residues. The ends were cut back, 4 bases at V and 8 bases at J, with 14 bases in the middle. Looked up from germline, CDR1 is MGHDK and CDR2 is SYGVNS. The DNA of the CDR3 is TGTGCCAGCAGTGCTAGGGGAGGTTGGGAAAAACTGTTTTTT. Translated, it gives CASSARGGWEKLFF.

This clonotype occurred a few times. This chain links TRBV6-2 or TRBV6-3 with TRBJ2-7; D not resolved. Trimming stripped 3 bases from V and 7 bases from J, with 10 bases between. The length of the CDR3 is 12 residues. Germline V lookup: CDR1 MNHEY, CDR2 SVGEGT. The CDR3 is CASSYLGREQYF. DNA of the CDR3: TGTGCCAGCAGTTATTTAGGGCGTGAGCAGTACTTC.

V and J are TRBV2 and TRBJ2-5; 11 bases fit TRBD2. V was pared by 8 bases and J by 10 bases, with 18 bases of the junction left unmatched. Germline V gene sequence: CDR1 SNHLY, CDR2 FYNNEI. CDR3 size: 16 residues. The CDR3 sequence is CASYRLAGGPQWGQYF. The CDR3 DNA is TGTGCCAGCTATCGGCTAGCGGGAGGCCCCCAGTGGGGCCAGTACTTC.

The chain combines TRBV24-1 with TRBJ2-1; D uncertain. This CDR3 is 13 amino acids long. The V and J ends lost 8 bases and 8 bases respectively, with 15 bases between them. CDR1 is KGHDR, CDR2 SFDVKD, per germline. CDR3 sequence: CATKDKETHEQFF. CDR3 nucleotides: TGTGCCACCAAAGATAAGGAGACCCATGAGCAGTTCTTC.

This clonotype was detected a few times. The V and J genes are TRBV12-3 or TRBV12-4 and TRBJ2-4, with TRBD1 matching over 7 bases. V was clipped by 6 bases and J by 13 bases; unmatched bases: 9. CDR3 length: 12 residues. In nucleotides, the CDR3 is TGTGCCAGCAGATCGACAGGGAAAGAGCAGTACTTC. Residues: CASRSTGKEQYF.

The chain couples TRBV28 to TRBJ1-1; D perhaps matches TRBD1 (5 bases). V dropped 3 bases and J dropped 0 bases, with 23 bases sitting between them. Germline V gives CDR1 MDHEN, CDR2 SYDVKM. The CDR3 is made up of 19 amino acids. The CDR3 sequence is CASSFGVTRVGHMNTEAFF. The CDR3 DNA sequence: TGTGCCAGCAGTTTTGGGGTTACCCGGGTAGGACACATGAACACTGAAGCTTTCTTT.

The chain joins TRBV12-3 or TRBV12-4 to TRBJ2-4; no reliable D call. Matching the DNA end better, TRBJ2-5 makes the J call doubtful. CDR3 length: 15 amino acids. In nucleotides, the CDR3 is TGTGCCAGCAGCCGGTTAGGAACCATCGAAGAGACCCAGTACTTC. The encoded protein is CASSRLGTIEETQYF.

The rearrangement links TRBV4-1 to TRBJ2-7, with D possibly being TRBD1 (5 bases). The ends were cut back, 4 bases at V and 0 bases at J, with 16 bases in the middle. This CDR3 is built from 16 residues. Germline values: CDR1 MGHRA, CDR2 YSYEKL. The CDR3 protein is CASSPFATEHSYEQYF. The CDR3 nucleotides read TGCGCCAGCAGCCCATTCGCGACAGAGCACTCCTACGAGCAGTACTTC.

The chain combines TRBV4-3 with TRBJ2-7; 8 nucleotides agree with TRBD2. The CDR3 has 15 amino acids. Germline V gene lookup returns CDR1 LGHNA and CDR2 YSLEER. Unmatched junction bases numbered 3, after V lost 1 base and J lost 1 base. The CDR3: CASSQASGGSYEQYF. As DNA, the CDR3 is TGCGCCAGCAGCCAAGCTTCGGGGGGGTCCTACGAGCAGTACTTC.

V is TRBV10-3 and J is TRBJ1-1; 7 bases are shared with TRBD1. CDR3 length equals 13 residues. CDR1 is ENHRY, CDR2 SYGVKD, per germline. The V gene end was trimmed by 8 bases and the J gene end by 0 bases; junction bases not matched to a gene: 3. CDR3 sequence (DNA): TGTGCCATCTGCAGGGGGTTGAACACTGAAGCTTTCTTT. It specifies CAICRGLNTEAFF.

This clonotype was found a few times. V is TRBV11-2 and J is TRBJ2-1, with TRBD2 identical over 8 bases. The CDR3 length is 17 residues. V was clipped by 0 bases and J by 9 bases; unmatched bases: 13. Germline V gives CDR1 SGHAT, CDR2 FQNNGV. The CDR3 nucleotides are TGTGCCAGCAGCTTAGATCAAGGGACTAGTGTCTGGAGTGAGCAGTTCTTC. Translated, it gives CASSLDQGTSVWSEQFF.

This clonotype has more than one count but fewer than ten. The chain recombines TRBV5-1 with TRBJ2-5; TRBD1 matches 7 bases. The CDR3 sequence is 14 residues long. Germline trimming cut 4 bases from V and 4 bases from J; bases unmatched to any gene: 7. The germline V gene has CDR1 SGHRS and CDR2 YFSETQ. The CDR3 protein is CASSLRQGRETQYF. CDR3 nucleotide sequence: TGCGCCAGCAGCCTTAGACAGGGAAGAGAGACCCAGTACTTC.

The V gene is TRBV7-9, the J gene TRBJ2-5; tentatively, D is TRBD2 (5 bases). There are 14 residues in the CDR3. In germline, CDR1 is SEHNR, CDR2 FQNEAQ (reference sequence). The ends were cut back, 5 bases at V and 7 bases at J, with 17 bases in the middle. CDR3 sequence (DNA): TGTGCCAGCAGCGTTTTAGTCCAGGCGGGGACCCAGTACTTC. Translating it yields CASSVLVQAGTQYF.

The chain recombines TRBV11-2 with TRBJ1-2; 7 bases are a match to TRBD1. V was clipped by 4 bases and J by 5 bases; unmatched bases: 31. CDR3 length: 22 residues. Germline V lookup: CDR1 SGHAT, CDR2 FQNNGV. CDR3 bases: TGTGCCAGCAGCTCCCTTCCCTCCTGGACAGGTAAAGGTCCTAGAGTGGATTATGGCTACACCTTC. This translates into CASSSLPSWTGKGPRVDYGYTF.

This chain joins TRBV12-3 or TRBV12-4 and TRBJ1-1; D gene unclear. The V gene lost 8 bases and the J gene lost 0 bases, with 10 bases spanning the gap. The CDR3 has 13 residues. The CDR3, as DNA: TGTGCCAGCGCCCGGGGAGTGAACACTGAAGCTTTCTTT. Protein product: CASARGVNTEAFF.

The chain recombines TRBV4-1 with TRBJ2-7, with D possibly called TRBD1 or TRBD2 (5 bases each). The CDR3 is 13 residues long. CDR1 is MGHRA and CDR2 is YSYEKL in the germline V gene. The germline V and J ends were trimmed by 1 base and 5 bases, with 9 bases remaining between them. CDR3: CASSQGGNHEQYF. The CDR3 nucleotides are TGCGCCAGCAGCCAAGGGGGGAACCACGAGCAGTACTTC.

There are a few counts of this clonotype. Here the CDR3 DNA reads TGCGCCAGCAGCCAAGTTAATCGGGCAATGAACACTGAAGCTTTCTTT. Protein sequence: CASSQVNRAMNTEAFF. The chain combines TRBV4-3 with TRBJ1-1; D not certain. V gave up 1 base and J gave up 0 bases, with 12 bases separating them. The length of the CDR3 is 16 residues. Per the germline V gene, CDR1 is LGHNA and CDR2 is YSLEER.

The genes are TRBV6-6 and TRBJ2-4; D is unclear. The CDR3 length is 14 residues. The V gene lost 5 bases and the J gene lost 15 bases, with 23 bases spanning the gap. Per the germline V gene, CDR1 is MNHNY and CDR2 is SVGAGI (reference sequence). The CDR3 DNA reads TGTGCCAGCAGTCCGACGGAGTCGCTCCACGAGCGGTACTTC. Translation: CASSPTESLHERYF.

This clonotype was seen only a few times. The CDR3 nucleotides read TGCAGCGTTGAGGGACGCACTAGCGGAAACCACTACGAGCAGTACTTC. This gives the protein CSVEGRTSGNHYEQYF. The chain couples TRBV29-1 to TRBJ2-7; 8 nucleotides agree with TRBD2. CDR1 is SQVTM and CDR2 is ANQGSEA in the germline V gene. The CDR3 is 16 amino acids. Trimming cost V 3 bases and J 3 bases; bases outside gene matches: 13.

This clonotype was recorded only once. The chain couples TRBV19 to TRBJ2-3; D is undetermined. The CDR3 runs 13 residues. CDR1 is LNHDA, CDR2 SQIVND, per germline (reference sequence). V lost 9 bases to trimming and J lost 2 bases, with 12 bases between them. Written as DNA, the CDR3 is TGTGCCAGCTGCGGAGCCCCCACAGATACGCAGTATTTT. The encoded protein is CASCGAPTDTQYF.

This chain connects TRBV7-6 to TRBJ2-3; tentatively, D is TRBD1 (5 bases). Germline V gives CDR1 SGHVS, CDR2 FNYEAQ. The CDR3 has 16 residues. The V end was cut by 5 bases, the J end by 6 bases, with 21 bases between. CDR3 DNA sequence: TGTGCCAGCAGCCCTCCAGGGTACAGCACCACGGATACGCAGTATTTT. Its protein product is CASSPPGYSTTDTQYF.

This clonotype occurred once. CDR3 sequence reads: CASSQPGQGGLEQFF. In DNA form, the CDR3 reads TGCGCCAGCAGCCAGCCCGGACAGGGGGGTTTGGAGCAGTTCTTC. The chain is built from TRBV4-1 and TRBJ2-1, with 10 positions matching TRBD1. CDR1 and CDR2 from the germline V gene are MGHRA and YSYEKL. V shed 3 bases and J 10 bases; nucleotides not matched to a gene: 9. This CDR3 has 15 residues.

This clonotype appeared a few times. This rearrangement joins TRBV7-2 to TRBJ1-6; D gene ambiguous. The CDR3 covers 16 residues. Trimming took off 6 bases at V and 0 bases at J, with 12 bases between the two ends. CDR1 is SGHTA, CDR2 FQGNSA, per germline. For the CDR3, the DNA is TGTGCCAGCAGTGTTGATCAGAGCTCCTATAATTCACCCCTCCACTTT. It codes for CASSVDQSSYNSPLHF. The complete variable domain, with remaining parts taken from reference TRBV7-2 and TRBJ1-6, reads GAGVSQSPSNKVTEKGKDVELRCDPISGHTALYWYRQSLGQGLEFLIYFQGNSAPDKSGLPSDRFSAERTGGSVSTLTIQRTQQEDSAVYLCASSVDQSSYNSPLHFGNGTRLTVT.

As DNA, the CDR3 is TGCAGTGCTAGTCGGACAGTCTATAGCAATCAGCCCCAGCATTTT. This encodes CSASRTVYSNQPQHF. The chain couples TRBV20-1 to TRBJ1-5; D is possibly TRBD1 (6 bases). The V and J ends lost 3 bases and 0 bases respectively, with 12 bases between them. The CDR3 has 15 residues. The germline V gene has CDR1 DFQATT and CDR2 SNEGSKA (reference sequence).

This chain links TRBV20-1 with TRBJ1-2; D may be TRBD1 (5 bases). Trimming left V 0 bases short and J 4 bases short, with 12 bases between. The CDR3 length is 14 residues. Germline V gene sequence: CDR1 DFQATT, CDR2 SNEGSKA (reference sequence). The CDR3 DNA sequence: TGCAGTGCTAGAGATCTCGGGGGGGTCTATGGCTACACCTTC. Protein: CSARDLGGVYGYTF.